This T cell receptor (beta chain) is from a study of cytomegalovirus exposure and HLA in healthy donors. Findings of the study overall: Most TCR sequences were rare, but some public TCRs occurred in many donors.

As regards this clone: Its cognate antigen is unknown.

PCR was performed using 60 Vbeta and 13 Jbeta primers. The table came from immunoSEQ multiplex PCR; TCRdb's copy has only in-frame clones and leaves some out. The sample contains 90,000 to 110,000 clones, around 85% of which appear only once. The germline V and J ends were trimmed by 2 bases and 4 bases, with 14 bases remaining between them. This CDR3 has 15 residues. Germline loops: CDR1 SGHTA, CDR2 FQGNSA. The rearrangement links TRBV7-2 to TRBJ1-1; D ambiguous. Material: PBMCs. The sequence was collected from a man aged 30-40 years in good health and CMV-seropositive. CDR3 region: CASSLYRVSSTEAFF. The CDR3 region has the DNA TGTGCCAGCAGCTTATATCGGGTGTCCAGCACTGAAGCTTTCTTT.